This T cell receptor beta chain stems from a study of graft-versus-host responses after intestinal transplantation. Study-level information: Anti-thymocyte globulin induction preceded three to four years of tacrolimus and steroid maintenance in all recipients.

Germline V CDR1 and CDR2: PRHDT, FYEKMQ (reference sequence). The V end lost 2 bases, the J end lost 5 bases, and 6 bases lay between the germline ends. CDR3 length: 12 amino acids. Details on this clone: Its antigen is not identified.

Findings and limits, study-wide: Where graft-donor T cell macrochimerism was present, patients had high graft-versus-host to host-versus-graft clonal ratios in allografts.

The table came from immunoSEQ multiplex PCR; TCRdb's copy has only in-frame clones and leaves some out. The data contain tens of thousands of clones, approximately 94% of them singletons. The V and J genes are TRBV13 and TRBJ1-1; D remains ambiguous. The source is a human patient who received an intestinal transplant, so some T cells may come from the graft donor. Sample: PBMCs, taken 156 days after intestinal transplant. The CDR3: CASSLMGTEAFF. The CDR3 DNA follows: TGTGCCAGCAGCTTAATGGGGACTGAAGCTTTCTTT.